Below, 27 T cell receptor beta chains from the same sample are listed, as sequenced in a study of OX40 agonist ivuxolimab in advanced cancers. The repertoire was sequenced with immunoSEQ multiplex PCR; TCRdb's copy has only in-frame clones and lacks some. Among about 73,000 clones, roughly 90% were seen once, and the ten largest hold approximately 0.8%. Sequencing used CD4+ or CD8+ T cells sorted from blood, obtained in a trial of the OX40 agonist ivuxolimab. These receptors were collected from an adult with an advanced solid tumor such as melanoma, head and neck, liver or kidney cancer.

V usage is TRBV6-1 and J usage is TRBJ2-7, with a possible D match to TRBD2 (6 bases). This CDR3 is 14 amino acids long. CDR1 is MNHNS and CDR2 is SASEGT in the germline V gene. V dropped 4 bases and J dropped 5 bases, with 15 bases sitting between them. The CDR3 is CASSVGGTIDEQYF. The CDR3 region has the DNA TGTGCCAGCAGTGTGGGCGGGACCATTGACGAGCAGTACTTC.

On this clone: The junction shows a germline mismatch at one end, possibly a read error. This same CDR3 is encoded by further DNA sequences in the sample. V gene TRBV7-7 combines with J gene TRBJ2-2; a weak D match, TRBD1 (6 bases). The CDR3 sequence is 16 residues long. Germline V gene sequence: CDR1 SSHAT, CDR2 FNYEAQ (reference sequence). The CDR3 spells CASSLQGLQNTGELFF. In nucleotides, the CDR3 is TGTGCTAGCAGCTTACAGGGCCTCCAAAACACCGGGGAGCTGTTTTTT. The variable domain in full, completed from reference TRBV7-7 and TRBJ2-2, reads GAGVSQSPRYKVTKRGQDVTLRCDPISSHATLYWYQQALGQGPEFLTYFNYEAQPDKSGLPSDRFSAERPEGSISTLTIQRTEQRDSAMYRCASSLQGLQNTGELFFGEGSRLTVL.

The V gene is TRBV2, the J gene TRBJ1-5; D remains unclear. Between the trimmed V and J ends, which lost 8 bases and 3 bases, there was a span of 11 bases. Germline lookup yields CDR1 SNHLY and CDR2 FYNNEI. CDR3 length equals 13 residues. CDR3 sequence: CASGSGFNQPQHF. DNA of the CDR3: TGTGCCAGCGGGAGCGGCTTCAATCAGCCCCAGCATTTT.

This sequence joins TRBV21-1 and TRBJ2-7; the table's TRBD2 call for D was not verified on the DNA. TRBV21-1 is a pseudogene. The CDR3 extends over 16 amino acids. CDR3 coding DNA: TGTGCCAGCAGCAACCTTCCGGGGGGCGGTATCTACGAGCAGTACTTC. Its translation is CASSNLPGGGIYEQYF.

The chain combines TRBV7-9 with TRBJ2-3, with D perhaps matching TRBD2 (6 bases). From germline, CDR1 is SEHNR and CDR2 FQNEAQ (reference sequence). Trimming cost V 1 base and J 2 bases, with 13 bases left between them. This CDR3 spans 16 amino acids. CDR3 DNA sequence: TGTGCCAGCAGCTTAGGACGGGGCGGGACCACAGATACGCAGTATTTT. Its protein product is CASSLGRGGTTDTQYF.

The chain combines TRBV7-9 with TRBJ2-1, with 9 bases fitting TRBD2. This CDR3 contains 15 residues. V lost 3 bases and J lost 3; bases outside the gene matches: 3. Germline assignment: CDR1 SEHNR and CDR2 FQNEAQ (reference sequence). CDR3 bases: TGTGCCAGCAGCTTGAGACTAGCGGACTACAATGAGCAGTTCTTC. It encodes CASSLRLADYNEQFF. Based on the CDR3 plus reference TRBV7-9 and TRBJ2-1, the full variable domain is DTGVSQNPRHKITKRGQNVTFRCDPISEHNRLYWYRQTLGQGPEFLTYFQNEAQLEKSRLLSDRFSAERPKGSFSTLEIQRTEQGDSAMYLCASSLRLADYNEQFFGPGTRLTVL.

The chain combines TRBV7-3 with TRBJ1-2; D gene unclear. CDR1 is SGHTA, CDR2 FQGTGA, per germline. CDR3 length equals 15 residues. Trimming shortened V by 4 bases and J by 3 bases, and 15 bases separated the two germline ends. CDR3: CASSSGGKADYGYTF. In nucleotides, the CDR3 is TGTGCCAGCAGCTCTGGTGGGAAAGCGGACTATGGCTACACCTTC.

This chain connects TRBV11-2 to TRBJ2-3; 7 bases are a match to TRBD2. J lost 3 bases, V lost 0 bases, and 6 bases had no gene match. This CDR3 is built from 16 residues. Germline CDR1 is SGHAT and CDR2 is FQNNGV. DNA of the CDR3: TGTGCCAGCAGCTTAGATGCGGGAGTTTCAACAGATACGCAGTATTTT. It yields the protein CASSLDAGVSTDTQYF. The full variable domain, with the rest looked up from reference TRBV11-2 and TRBJ2-3, is EAGVAQSPRYKIIEKRQSVAFWCNPISGHATLYWYQQILGQGPKLLIQFQNNGVVDDSQLPKDRFSAERLKGVDSTLKIQPAKLEDSAVYLCASSLDAGVSTDTQYFGPGTRLTVL.

This sequence joins TRBV29-1 and TRBJ2-6; 8 nucleotides line up with TRBD1. The trim removed 5 bases at V and 0 bases at J, leaving 3 bases unmatched. Germline CDR1 is SQVTM and CDR2 is ANQGSEA. This CDR3 is 15 amino acids long. The CDR3 is CSVRQGSSGANVLTF. The DNA of the CDR3 is TGCAGCGTTAGACAGGGGTCCTCTGGGGCCAACGTCCTGACTTTC.

The chain joins TRBV10-2 to TRBJ1-1; D remains ambiguous. This CDR3 spans 14 amino acids. Trimming took 8 bases from V and 0 from J, leaving 13 bases between them. Germline CDR1 is WSHSY and CDR2 is SAAADI. The CDR3 sequence: CASGIPDMNTEAFF. CDR3 DNA: TGCGCCAGCGGAATTCCAGACATGAACACTGAAGCTTTCTTT.

The J gene is TRBJ1-2, the V gene TRBV5-4; D remains unclear. Trimming removed 5 bases at V and 4 bases at J, with 15 bases between. The CDR3 loop spans 14 amino acids. The germline gives CDR1 SGHNT, CDR2 YYREEE (reference sequence). The CDR3 coding sequence is TGTGCCAGCAGTCCTAACCAGGATTCCTATGGCTACACCTTC. Its protein is CASSPNQDSYGYTF.

The chain recombines TRBV6-1 with TRBJ1-1; no clear D gene. Trimming took off 6 bases at V and 1 base at J, with 9 bases between the two ends. CDR1 and CDR2 from the germline V gene are MNHNS and SASEGT. The CDR3 loop spans 13 amino acids. This CDR3 is CASREQANTEAFF. CDR3 sequence (DNA): TGTGCCAGCAGGGAGCAGGCGAACACTGAAGCTTTCTTT.

The CDR3 reads CASSQSGRIPGELFF. CDR3 DNA: TGTGCCAGCAGTCAGAGCGGGAGAATCCCCGGGGAGCTGTTTTTT. The V gene is TRBV2, the J gene TRBJ2-2; 8 nucleotides align to TRBD2. With V trimmed by 5 bases and J by 6 bases, 8 bases remained unmatched. Germline V CDR1 and CDR2: SNHLY, FYNNEI. The CDR3 is 15 amino acids.

This clone has just one count. V usage is TRBV30 and J usage is TRBJ1-2, with D possibly TRBD1 on 6 matching bases. The germline V gene has CDR1 GTSNPN and CDR2 SVGIG (reference sequence). The V end lost 3 bases, the J end lost 0 bases, and 17 bases lay between the germline ends. The CDR3 covers 16 residues. The CDR3 here is CAWSPYRAPANYGYTF. The CDR3 bases are TGTGCCTGGAGCCCTTACAGGGCCCCAGCTAACTATGGCTACACCTTC.

The chain employs TRBV5-1 and TRBJ2-7; 11 nucleotides align to TRBD1. V dropped 7 bases and J dropped 5; count of bases not matched to a gene: 5. CDR1 and CDR2 from the germline V gene are SGHRS and YFSETQ. The CDR3 loop spans 13 amino acids. DNA for the CDR3: TGCGCCAGCGCGGGACAGGGGGGACACGAGCAGTACTTC. This sequence encodes CASAGQGGHEQYF.

V and J are TRBV5-1 and TRBJ2-2; D gene unclear. This CDR3 is 14 amino acids long. V was trimmed by 4 bases and J by 5 bases, leaving 12 bases between them. Germline CDR1 is SGHRS and CDR2 is YFSETQ. The CDR3 loop reads CASSRLQRTGELFF. The CDR3 nucleotides read TGCGCCAGCAGCCGGCTTCAGAGGACCGGGGAGCTGTTTTTT.

This rearrangement joins TRBV5-1 to TRBJ2-1; no clear D. The CDR3 has 15 residues. Germline V gene sequence: CDR1 SGHRS, CDR2 YFSETQ. V lost 1 base and J lost 6, with 14 bases in between. The CDR3 loop is CASSLTRTAFNEQFF. The CDR3 coding sequence is TGCGCCAGCAGCTTGACCCGGACGGCCTTCAATGAGCAGTTCTTC. The full variable domain, completed using reference TRBV5-1 and TRBJ2-1, is KAGVTQTPRYLIKTRGQQVTLSCSPISGHRSVSWYQQTPGQGLQFLFEYFSETQRNKGNFPGRFSGRQFSNSRSEMNVSTLELGDSALYLCASSLTRTAFNEQFFGPGTRLTVL.

CDR3 region: CATSRGRYNQPQHF. In DNA form, the CDR3 reads TGTGCCACCAGCAGAGGACGGTACAATCAGCCCCAGCATTTT. V and J are TRBV15 and TRBJ1-5; no clear D gene. Germline CDR1 and CDR2: LNHNV and YYDKDF (reference sequence). The CDR3 has 14 amino acids. Trimming removed 1 base at V and 3 bases at J, with 7 bases between. Supplemented by reference TRBV15 and TRBJ1-5, the full variable domain reads DAMVIQNPRYQVTQFGKPVTLSCSQTLNHNVMYWYQQKSSQAPKLLFHYYDKDFNNEADTPDNFQSRRPNTSFCFLDIRSPGLGDTAMYLCATSRGRYNQPQHFGDGTRLSIL.

The chain recombines TRBV7-8 with TRBJ1-1; TRBD1 matches 7 bases. Looked up from germline, CDR1 is SGHVS and CDR2 is FQNEAQ. This CDR3 is 14 amino acids long. Trimming took 3 bases from V and 1 from J; bases not matched to a gene: 2. The CDR3, as DNA: TGTGCCAGCAGCTTTAACAGGGGGAACACTGAAGCTTTCTTT. Translation gives CASSFNRGNTEAFF.

This chain links TRBV6-5 with TRBJ2-1, with 9 bases lining up with TRBD2. There are 15 residues in the CDR3. Germline V CDR1 and CDR2: MNHEY, SVGAGI. V trimming: 2 bases; J trimming: 6 bases; junction bases outside the gene matches: 5. The CDR3 bases are TGTGCCAGCAGTTACCGCGGGGGGGCAGCCAATGAGCAGTTCTTC. Residues: CASSYRGGAANEQFF.

The chain combines TRBV11-1 with TRBJ1-1; weak D call: TRBD1 (6 bases). The CDR3 sequence is 15 residues long. Trimming removed 4 bases from V and 4 bases from J, with 16 bases in between. Germline loops: CDR1 SGHAT, CDR2 FQDESV (reference sequence). CDR3 loop: CASSSLTGFGTEAFF. The CDR3 DNA reads TGTGCCAGCAGCTCTCTGACAGGATTCGGCACTGAAGCTTTCTTT. Full variable domain (missing parts from reference TRBV11-1 and TRBJ1-1): EAEVAQSPRYKITEKSQAVAFWCDPISGHATLYWYRQILGQGPELLVQFQDESVVDDSQLPKDRFSAERLKGVDSTLKIQPAELGDSAMYLCASSSLTGFGTEAFFGQGTRLTVV.

The chain is built from TRBV14 and TRBJ1-2; 8 bases map to TRBD1. Germline assignment: CDR1 SGHDN and CDR2 FVKESK. The trim removed 4 bases at V and 4 bases at J, leaving 8 bases unmatched. The length of the CDR3 is 15 residues. The CDR3 loop reads CASSPQGAQPYGYTF. The CDR3, as DNA: TGTGCCAGCAGCCCTCAGGGGGCGCAACCCTATGGCTACACCTTC. The full variable domain, rest sourced from reference TRBV14 and TRBJ1-2, is EAGVTQFPSHSVIEKGQTVTLRCDPISGHDNLYWYRRVMGKEIKFLLHFVKESKQDESGMPNNRFLAERTGGTYSTLKVQPAELEDSGVYFCASSPQGAQPYGYTFGSGTRLTVV.

This clone has only one observation. This chain connects TRBV7-8 to TRBJ2-3; 10 bases fit TRBD2. V lost 5 bases to trimming and J lost 4 bases; unmatched junction nucleotides: 18. This CDR3 region has 19 residues. Germline V gene data show CDR1 as SGHVS and CDR2 as FQNEAQ. The CDR3 DNA is TGTGCCAGCAGCCCATTACTTCCAGGGCAAGCGGGAGGGGCAGATACGCAGTATTTT. It encodes CASSPLLPGQAGGADTQYF.

This chain joins TRBV6-5 and TRBJ2-7; D is unresolved. Germline CDR1 is MNHEY and CDR2 is SVGAGI. The CDR3 totals 12 residues. V lost 5 bases to trimming and J lost 4 bases, with 9 bases between them. The chain's CDR3 is CASSRDGYEQYF. CDR3 nucleotide sequence: TGTGCCAGCAGTCGCGACGGGTACGAGCAGTACTTC.

This chain uses TRBV15 with TRBJ2-4, with 8 bases fitting TRBD1. The CDR3 runs to 14 residues. Germline V gene data show CDR1 as LNHNV and CDR2 as YYDKDF (reference sequence). V shed 8 bases, J shed 9 bases, and the junction held 12 bases outside the gene matches. The CDR3 reads CATGQGYDMGIQYF. The CDR3 region has the DNA TGTGCCACCGGACAGGGCTACGATATGGGCATTCAGTACTTC.

The rearrangement joins TRBV4-1 to TRBJ2-7; the D gene could be TRBD1 or TRBD2 (6 bases each). Per germline, CDR1 MGHRA and CDR2 YSYEKL. The V gene lost 4 bases and the J gene lost 3 bases, with 19 bases spanning the gap. The CDR3 runs 16 residues. In DNA, the CDR3 is TGCGCCAGCAGCCCGCTAAAGGGGGGCTCCCTCTACGAGCAGTACTTC. This encodes CASSPLKGGSLYEQYF.

The gene calls are TRBV5-5 and TRBJ2-3; D gene uncertain. The CDR3 totals 13 residues. Germline V gene sequence: CDR1 SGHKS, CDR2 YYEKEE (reference sequence). Trimming cost V 0 bases and J 6 bases, with 8 bases left between them. The chain's CDR3 is CASSLEASDTQYF. The CDR3 region has the DNA TGTGCCAGCAGCTTGGAGGCATCGGATACGCAGTATTTT.